A single sample is the source of the 14 T cell receptor beta chains below, sequenced in a study of breast tumors, draining lymph nodes, adjacent tissues. Using its own MiXCR run on the multiplex PCR reads, TCRdb lists one record per CDR3 protein. The sample lists 150,000 to 200,000 distinct CDR3 sequences, roughly a third occurring once. Samples came from axillary lymph nodes draining the breast cancer. The sample comprised axillary lymph node tissue. The receptors here all came from a female donor with breast cancer. Some clones in this sample may be carry-over from other donors' samples.

The chain has TRBV6-1 and TRBJ2-5; 13 nucleotides align to TRBD2. From germline, CDR1 is MNHNS and CDR2 SASEGT. V lost 4 bases to trimming and J lost 0 bases; unmatched junction nucleotides: 8. The CDR3 covers 18 residues. This CDR3 reads CASSVRTSGGTYQETQYF. The CDR3 DNA is TGTGCCAGCAGTGTTCGGACTAGCGGGGGTACCTACCAAGAGACCCAGTACTTC.

There are many counts of this clonotype. One end of the junction is discordant with germline, which a read error may explain. The V gene is TRBV5-6, the J gene TRBJ2-3, with TRBD2 matching over 8 bases. The CDR3 is made up of 12 amino acids. Germline CDR1 is SGHDT and CDR2 is YYEEEE. The CDR3 protein is CASSPGLAPFKF. The CDR3, as DNA: TGTGCCAGCAGCCCAGGACTAGCCCCCTTTAAATTT.

This clonotype has ten or more counts. The CDR3 loop reads CASSSATDRGVREQYF. The CDR3, as DNA: TGCGCCAGCAGCTCAGCAACGGACAGGGGGGTACGCGAGCAGTACTTC. The chain has TRBV5-1 and TRBJ2-7; 10 bases line up with TRBD1. The CDR3 covers 16 residues. Germline trimming cut 3 bases from V and 6 bases from J; bases unmatched to any gene: 12. CDR1 is SGHRS, CDR2 YFSETQ, per germline. Full variable domain (remainder filled in from reference TRBV5-1 and TRBJ2-7): KAGVTQTPRYLIKTRGQQVTLSCSPISGHRSVSWYQQTPGQGLQFLFEYFSETQRNKGNFPGRFSGRQFSNSRSEMNVSTLELGDSALYLCASSSATDRGVREQYFGPGTRLTVT.

Ten or more counts support this clonotype. V usage is TRBV7-9 and J usage is TRBJ2-7, with TRBD1 matching 7 bases. V lost 1 base and J lost 1; bases outside the gene matches: 7. Germline V CDR1 and CDR2: SEHNR, FQNEAQ (reference sequence). This CDR3 has 16 residues. CDR3 protein: CASSLVGQDRSYEQYF. In DNA form, the CDR3 reads TGTGCCAGCAGCTTAGTAGGACAGGATCGGTCCTACGAGCAGTACTTC.

This clonotype was counted ten times or more. The V gene is TRBV7-8, the J gene TRBJ2-1, with TRBD2 matching 9 bases. This CDR3 has 19 amino acids. V shed 2 bases, J shed 1 base, and the junction held 12 bases outside the gene matches. From germline, CDR1 is SGHVS and CDR2 FQNEAQ. The DNA for the CDR3 is TGTGCCAGCAGCTTAAGACCCCGCGGGGGGGCCTCATCCTACAATGAGCAGTTCTTC. It codes for CASSLRPRGGASSYNEQFF.

Worth noting for this clonotype: No DNA is shown, since the ends of the CDR3 on it are uncertain; the CDR3 is the one TCRdb lists. The V gene is TRBV25-1, the J gene TRBJ1-4; the table names TRBD1, a call not compared with the DNA. Germline V CDR1 and CDR2: MGHDK, SYGVNS. The CDR3 has 22 amino acids, counting both end residues. The CDR3 loop is CASSIYLCSVANYGTGNEKLFF.

There are many counts of this clonotype. The V and J genes are TRBV4-2 and TRBJ2-5; 12 bases are shared with TRBD2. With 4 bases clipped from V and 5 bases from J, the junction kept 14 bases outside the gene matches. This CDR3 comprises 18 residues. Germline V gene data show CDR1 as LGHNA and CDR2 as YNFKEQ. In nucleotides, the CDR3 is TGTGCCAGCAGCCCTAGCGGGAGGGCCAGACGGTTGAGTGAGACCCAGTACTTC. Amino acids: CASSPSGRARRLSETQYF.

This clonotype was observed a few times. V usage is TRBV5-6 and J usage is TRBJ1-2; D perhaps matches TRBD1 (6 bases). There are 14 residues in the CDR3. The germline CDR1 and CDR2 sequences are SGHDT and YYEEEE. V lost 2 bases and J lost 4, with 12 bases in between. The CDR3 region has the DNA TGTGCCAGCAGCTTAACAGGGCCGGTCTATGGCTACACCTTC. Amino acids: CASSLTGPVYGYTF.

Details on this clonotype: A clone one base away is much larger, so this may be a read error. This rearrangement joins TRBV7-9 to TRBJ2-1, with unresolved D. The CDR3 totals 15 residues. Germline V gene lookup returns CDR1 SEHNR and CDR2 FQNEAQ (reference sequence). This chain's CDR3 is CASSSDSTTYNEQLF. CDR3 in DNA: TGTGCCAGCAGCTCCGATTCGACCACCTACAATGAGCAGCTCTTC.

This sequence joins TRBV6-4 and TRBJ1-2, with TRBD1 as a possible D gene (5 bases). The ends were cut back, 3 bases at V and 0 bases at J, with 17 bases in the middle. The CDR3 totals 17 residues. Germline V gene lookup returns CDR1 MRHNA and CDR2 SNTAGT. The CDR3 DNA reads as TGTGCCAGCAGTGAATTCGACAGCCTCAAAACTAACTATGGCTACACCTTC. As protein: CASSEFDSLKTNYGYTF.

V usage is TRBV6-5 and J usage is TRBJ2-5; D tentatively fits TRBD1 or TRBD2 (5 bases each). This CDR3 contains 13 residues. The germline gives CDR1 MNHEY, CDR2 SVGAGI. The germline V and J ends were trimmed by 9 bases and 4 bases, with 15 bases remaining between them. The CDR3 sequence is CASAGASIETQYF. The CDR3 region has the DNA TGTGCCAGTGCCGGGGCCAGTATAGAGACCCAGTACTTC.

Many counts were recorded for this clonotype. This rearrangement joins TRBV12-3 or TRBV12-4 to TRBJ2-5, with unresolved D. This CDR3 comprises 11 residues. V lost 5 bases to trimming and J lost 7 bases, with 8 bases between them. CDR3: CASSRAGTQYF. The CDR3 DNA reads TGTGCCAGCAGTAGGGCCGGGACCCAGTACTTC.

This clonotype showed up just once. Relative to the germline gene, one junction end is altered; a read error may explain this. The gene calls are TRBV4-1 and TRBJ1-4; 7 nucleotides align to TRBD1. This CDR3 comprises 15 residues. The V gene's germline CDR1 is MGHRA and CDR2 YSYEKL. CDR3 sequence reads: CANSQAATGSEKLFF. In DNA, the CDR3 is TGCGCCAACAGCCAGGCCGCGACAGGGAGTGAAAAACTGTTTTTT.

This clonotype was recorded a few times. A much larger clonotype is one base distant, so this may be a read error. Here the CDR3 omits its conserved ending phenylalanine or tryptophan, so a read error is the likely source. The chain uses TRBV14 and TRBJ2-7; D may be TRBD1 (6 bases). The germline gives CDR1 SGHDN, CDR2 FVKESK. This CDR3 contains 13 residues. V lost 5 bases and J 4 bases, leaving 12 bases between the germline ends. CDR3 amino acids: CASSLTDSYEQYS. CDR3 bases: TGTGCCAGCAGCTTGACGGACAGTTACGAGCAGTACTCC.